The rows below give T cell receptor beta chains drawn from one sample of a study of blood T cell repertoires in COVID-19. The protocol was immunoSEQ multiplex PCR, while the TCRdb copy is restricted to in-frame clones and leaves out a portion. Among 250,000 or so clones, approximately 86% were seen once, and the ten largest hold approximately 10%. The sequencing input was peripheral blood. These TCRs come from a middle-aged man with active or convalescent COVID-19. Each CDR3 is given without its conserved first and last residue. Size is omitted from some rows. Given values are once, few, many or a class for expanded clones.

>-|TRBV5-5|TRBJ1-5
ASSPQGFSNQPQH
>-|TRBV19|TRBJ1-4
ASSMWPHNEKLF
>-|TRBV10-1|TRBJ2-1
ASSAYRLAGDASSYNEQF
>few|TRBV6-1|TRBJ2-3
ASSEMGGGTDTQY
>-|TRBV3-1/TRBV3-2|TRBJ1-2
ASSQGGSYGYT
>-|TRBV28|TRBJ2-1
ATKLAGVLGSYNEQF
>-|TRBV7-9|TRBJ2-5
ASSLARPSGQQETQY
>-|TRBV30|TRBJ1-2
AWSVQGGNYGYT
>-|TRBV5-1|TRBJ2-1
ASSFSGGRTYNEQF
>-|TRBV30|TRBJ1-2
AWSPGLNYGYT
>-|TRBV6-5|TRBJ2-1
ASSRGPNINEQF